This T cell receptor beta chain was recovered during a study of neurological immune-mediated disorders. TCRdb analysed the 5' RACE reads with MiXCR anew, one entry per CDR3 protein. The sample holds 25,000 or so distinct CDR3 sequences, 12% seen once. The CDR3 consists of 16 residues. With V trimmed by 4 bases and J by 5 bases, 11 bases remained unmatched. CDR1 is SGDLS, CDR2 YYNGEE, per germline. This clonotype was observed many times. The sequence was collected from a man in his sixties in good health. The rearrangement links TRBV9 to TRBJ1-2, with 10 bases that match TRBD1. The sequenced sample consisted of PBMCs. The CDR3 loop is CASSPDAGQGTYGYTF. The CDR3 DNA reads TGTGCCAGCAGCCCTGACGCGGGACAGGGGACTTATGGCTACACCTTC.